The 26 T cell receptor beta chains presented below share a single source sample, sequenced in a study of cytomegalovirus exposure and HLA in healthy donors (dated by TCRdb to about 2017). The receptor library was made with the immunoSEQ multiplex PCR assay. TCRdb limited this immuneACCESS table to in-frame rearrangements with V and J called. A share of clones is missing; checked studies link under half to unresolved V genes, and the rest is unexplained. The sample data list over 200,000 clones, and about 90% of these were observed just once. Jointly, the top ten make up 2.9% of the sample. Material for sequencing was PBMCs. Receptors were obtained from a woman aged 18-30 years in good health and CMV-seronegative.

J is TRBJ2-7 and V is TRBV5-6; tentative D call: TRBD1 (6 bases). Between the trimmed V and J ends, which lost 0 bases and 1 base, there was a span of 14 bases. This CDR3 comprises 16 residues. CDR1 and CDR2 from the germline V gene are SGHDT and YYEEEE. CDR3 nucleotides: TGTGCCAGCAGCTTGGGGGTGAGAGGGGGTTCCTACGAGCAGTACTTC. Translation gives CASSLGVRGGSYEQYF.

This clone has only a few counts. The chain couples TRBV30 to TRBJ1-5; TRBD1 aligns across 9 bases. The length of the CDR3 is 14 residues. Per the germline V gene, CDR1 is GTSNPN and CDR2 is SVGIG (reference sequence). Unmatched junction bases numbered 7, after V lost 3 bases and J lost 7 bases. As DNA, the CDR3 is TGTGCCTGGAGCCGGACAGGGGAGGAACAGCCCCAGCATTTT. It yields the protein CAWSRTGEEQPQHF.

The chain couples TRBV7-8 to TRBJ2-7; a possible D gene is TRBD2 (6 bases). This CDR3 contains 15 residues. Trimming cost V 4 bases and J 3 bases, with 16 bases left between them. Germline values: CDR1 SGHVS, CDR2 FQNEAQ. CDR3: CASSSPGLPDYEQYF. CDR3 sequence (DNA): TGTGCCAGCAGCTCGCCGGGACTCCCTGACTACGAGCAGTACTTC.

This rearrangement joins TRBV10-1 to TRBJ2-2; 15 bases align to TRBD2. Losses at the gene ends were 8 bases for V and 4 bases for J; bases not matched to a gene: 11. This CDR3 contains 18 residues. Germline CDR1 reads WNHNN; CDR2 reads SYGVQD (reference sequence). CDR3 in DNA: TGCGCCAGCCGTCCCGGGACTAGCGGGAGGTCGGGCACCGGGGAGCTGTTTTTT. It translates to CASRPGTSGRSGTGELFF.

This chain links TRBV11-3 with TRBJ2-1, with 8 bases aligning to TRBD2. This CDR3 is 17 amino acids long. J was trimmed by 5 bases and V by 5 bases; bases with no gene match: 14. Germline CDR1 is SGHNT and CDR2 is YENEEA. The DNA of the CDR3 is TGTGCCAGCAGCCAAAGGGCGGGAGGAGCAGCTGACAATGAGCAGTTCTTC. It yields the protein CASSQRAGGAADNEQFF.

The CDR3 bases are TGCGCCAGCAGCCTCTGGTGGGGGACTAGCGGAGGAGGAACAGATACGCAGTATTTT. Encoded protein: CASSLWWGTSGGGTDTQYF. This chain connects TRBV5-1 to TRBJ2-3; 11 bases agree with TRBD2. The CDR3 contains 19 residues. Per germline, CDR1 SGHRS and CDR2 YFSETQ. With 4 bases clipped from V and 3 bases from J, the junction kept 16 bases outside the gene matches.

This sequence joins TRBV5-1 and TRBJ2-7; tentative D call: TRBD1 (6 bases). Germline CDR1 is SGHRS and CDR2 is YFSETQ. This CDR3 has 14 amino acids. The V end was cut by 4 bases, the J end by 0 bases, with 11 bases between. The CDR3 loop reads CASSINRVSYEQYF. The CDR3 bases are TGCGCCAGCAGCATAAACAGGGTCTCCTACGAGCAGTACTTC. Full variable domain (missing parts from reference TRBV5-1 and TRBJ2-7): KAGVTQTPRYLIKTRGQQVTLSCSPISGHRSVSWYQQTPGQGLQFLFEYFSETQRNKGNFPGRFSGRQFSNSRSEMNVSTLELGDSALYLCASSINRVSYEQYFGPGTRLTVT.

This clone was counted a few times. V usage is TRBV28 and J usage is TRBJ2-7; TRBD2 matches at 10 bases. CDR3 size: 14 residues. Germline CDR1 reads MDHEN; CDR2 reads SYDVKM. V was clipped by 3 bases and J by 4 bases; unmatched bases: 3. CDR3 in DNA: TGTGCCAGCAGTTTGAGCGGGAGGGCTTACGAGCAGTACTTC. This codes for CASSLSGRAYEQYF.

The chain's CDR3 is CASSETGGNYEQFF. CDR3 nucleotides: TGTGCCAGCAGTGAAACAGGGGGCAATTATGAGCAGTTCTTC. V gene TRBV25-1 combines with J gene TRBJ2-1; 9 nucleotides match TRBD1. The germline gives CDR1 MGHDK, CDR2 SYGVNS. The CDR3 is 14 amino acids. Unmatched junction bases numbered 4, after V lost 2 bases and J lost 8 bases.

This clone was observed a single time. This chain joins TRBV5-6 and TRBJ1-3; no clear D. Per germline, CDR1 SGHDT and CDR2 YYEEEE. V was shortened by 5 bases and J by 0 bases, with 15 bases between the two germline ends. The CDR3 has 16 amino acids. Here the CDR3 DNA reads TGTGCCAGCAGTACCGCGGACTCCCACTCTGGAAACACCATATATTTT. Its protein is CASSTADSHSGNTIYF.

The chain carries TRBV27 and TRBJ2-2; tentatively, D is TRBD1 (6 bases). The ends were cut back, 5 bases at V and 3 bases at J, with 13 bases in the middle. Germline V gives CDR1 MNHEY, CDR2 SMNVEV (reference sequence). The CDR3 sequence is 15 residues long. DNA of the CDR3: TGTGCCAGCAGTGGCCGGGACACTCACACCGGGGAGCTGTTTTTT. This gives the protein CASSGRDTHTGELFF.

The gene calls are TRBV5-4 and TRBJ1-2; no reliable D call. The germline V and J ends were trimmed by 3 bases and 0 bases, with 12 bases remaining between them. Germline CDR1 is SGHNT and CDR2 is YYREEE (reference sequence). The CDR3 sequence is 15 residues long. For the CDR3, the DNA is TGTGCCAGCAGCTCTAGACTTCAAACTAACTATGGCTACACCTTC. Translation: CASSSRLQTNYGYTF. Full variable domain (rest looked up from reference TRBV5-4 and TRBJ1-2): ETGVTQSPTHLIKTRGQQVTLRCSSQSGHNTVSWYQQALGQGPQFIFQYYREEENGRGNFPPRFSGLQFPNYSSELNVNALELDDSALYLCASSSRLQTNYGYTFGSGTRLTVV.

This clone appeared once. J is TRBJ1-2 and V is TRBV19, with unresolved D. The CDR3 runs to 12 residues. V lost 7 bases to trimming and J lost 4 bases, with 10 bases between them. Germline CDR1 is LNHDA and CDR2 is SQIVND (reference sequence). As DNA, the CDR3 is TGTGCCAGTAATATGGGCCGCTATGGCTACACCTTC. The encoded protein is CASNMGRYGYTF. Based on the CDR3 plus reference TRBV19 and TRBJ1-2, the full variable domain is DGGITQSPKYLFRKEGQNVTLSCEQNLNHDAMYWYRQDPGQGLRLIYYSQIVNDFQKGDIAEGYSVSREKKESFPLTVTSAQKNPTAFYLCASNMGRYGYTFGSGTRLTVV.

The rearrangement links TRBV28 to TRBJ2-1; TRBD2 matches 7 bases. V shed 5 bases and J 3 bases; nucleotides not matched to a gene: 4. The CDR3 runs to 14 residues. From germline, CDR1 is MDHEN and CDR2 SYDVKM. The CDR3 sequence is CASSTLADYNEQFF. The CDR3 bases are TGTGCCAGCAGTACCCTAGCGGACTACAATGAGCAGTTCTTC.

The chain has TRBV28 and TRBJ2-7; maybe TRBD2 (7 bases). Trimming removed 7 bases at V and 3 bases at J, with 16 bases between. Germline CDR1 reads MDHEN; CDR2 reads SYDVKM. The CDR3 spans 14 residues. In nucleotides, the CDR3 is TGTGCCAGCAATCAAGGGGGACTACTCTACGAGCAGTACTTC. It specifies CASNQGGLLYEQYF.

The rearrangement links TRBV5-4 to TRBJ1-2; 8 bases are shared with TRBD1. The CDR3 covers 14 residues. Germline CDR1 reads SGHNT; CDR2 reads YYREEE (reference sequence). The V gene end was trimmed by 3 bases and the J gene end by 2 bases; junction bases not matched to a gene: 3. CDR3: CASSYGQGNYGYTF. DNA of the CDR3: TGTGCCAGCAGCTACGGACAGGGAAACTATGGCTACACCTTC.

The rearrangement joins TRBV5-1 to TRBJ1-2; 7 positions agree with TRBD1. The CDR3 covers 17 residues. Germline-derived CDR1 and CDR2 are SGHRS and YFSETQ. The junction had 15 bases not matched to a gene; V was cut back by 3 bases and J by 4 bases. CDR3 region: CASSSSATGRVSYGYTF. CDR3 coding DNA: TGCGCCAGCAGCTCCAGTGCGACAGGGCGGGTCAGCTATGGCTACACCTTC.

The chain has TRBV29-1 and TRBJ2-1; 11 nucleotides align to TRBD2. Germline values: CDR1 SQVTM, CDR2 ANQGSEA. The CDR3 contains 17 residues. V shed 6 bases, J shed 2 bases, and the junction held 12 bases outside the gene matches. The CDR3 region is CSVVYVLGLAAYNEQFF. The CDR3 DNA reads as TGCAGCGTCGTATATGTCCTGGGACTAGCGGCCTACAATGAGCAGTTCTTC.

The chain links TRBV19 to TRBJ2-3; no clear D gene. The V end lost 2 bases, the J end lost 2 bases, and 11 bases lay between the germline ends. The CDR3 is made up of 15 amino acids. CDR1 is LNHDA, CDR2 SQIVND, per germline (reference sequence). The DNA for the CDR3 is TGTGCCAGTAGTATAATCGCGTCCGTCACAGATACGCAGTATTTT. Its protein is CASSIIASVTDTQYF.

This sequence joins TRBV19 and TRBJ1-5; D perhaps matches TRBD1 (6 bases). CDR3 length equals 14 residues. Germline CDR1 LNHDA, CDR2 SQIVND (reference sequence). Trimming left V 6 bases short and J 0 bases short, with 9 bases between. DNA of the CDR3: TGTGCCAGTAGGACAGGTACTAGCAATCAGCCCCAGCATTTT. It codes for CASRTGTSNQPQHF.

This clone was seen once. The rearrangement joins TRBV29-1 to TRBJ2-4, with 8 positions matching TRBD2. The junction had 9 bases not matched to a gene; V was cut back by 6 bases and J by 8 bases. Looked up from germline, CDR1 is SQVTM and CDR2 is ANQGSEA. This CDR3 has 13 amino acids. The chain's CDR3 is CSVNSAGVDIQYF. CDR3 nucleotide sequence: TGCAGCGTCAATTCAGCGGGAGTTGACATTCAGTACTTC.

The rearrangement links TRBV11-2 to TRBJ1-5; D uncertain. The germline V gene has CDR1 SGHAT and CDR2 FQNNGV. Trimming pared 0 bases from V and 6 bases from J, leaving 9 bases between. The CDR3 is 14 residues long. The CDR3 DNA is TGTGCCAGCAGCTTAGAGGTCTCGGGTCAGCCCCAGCATTTT. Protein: CASSLEVSGQPQHF.

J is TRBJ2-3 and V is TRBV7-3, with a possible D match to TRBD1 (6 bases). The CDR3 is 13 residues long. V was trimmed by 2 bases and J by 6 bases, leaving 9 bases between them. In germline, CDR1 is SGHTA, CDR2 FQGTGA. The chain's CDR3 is CASSLSRGDTQYF. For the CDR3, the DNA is TGTGCCAGCAGCTTATCCAGGGGCGATACGCAGTATTTT.

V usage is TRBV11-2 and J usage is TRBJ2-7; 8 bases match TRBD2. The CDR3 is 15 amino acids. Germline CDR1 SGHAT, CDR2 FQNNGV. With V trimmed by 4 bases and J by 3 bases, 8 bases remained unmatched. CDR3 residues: CASSSRLALGYEQYF. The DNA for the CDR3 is TGTGCCAGCAGCTCCAGACTAGCGTTGGGCTACGAGCAGTACTTC.

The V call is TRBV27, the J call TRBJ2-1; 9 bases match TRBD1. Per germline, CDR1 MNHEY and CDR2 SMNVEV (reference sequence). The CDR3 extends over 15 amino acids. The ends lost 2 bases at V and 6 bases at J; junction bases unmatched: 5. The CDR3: CASSLGTGRLNEQFF. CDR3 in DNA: TGTGCCAGCAGTTTAGGGACAGGGCGTCTCAATGAGCAGTTCTTC.

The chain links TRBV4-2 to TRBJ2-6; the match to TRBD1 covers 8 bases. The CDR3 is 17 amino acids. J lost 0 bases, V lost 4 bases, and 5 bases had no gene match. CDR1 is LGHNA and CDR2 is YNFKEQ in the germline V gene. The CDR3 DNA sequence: TGTGCCAGCAGCCCGACAGGGGCGCTCTCTGGGGCCAACGTCCTGACTTTC. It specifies CASSPTGALSGANVLTF.